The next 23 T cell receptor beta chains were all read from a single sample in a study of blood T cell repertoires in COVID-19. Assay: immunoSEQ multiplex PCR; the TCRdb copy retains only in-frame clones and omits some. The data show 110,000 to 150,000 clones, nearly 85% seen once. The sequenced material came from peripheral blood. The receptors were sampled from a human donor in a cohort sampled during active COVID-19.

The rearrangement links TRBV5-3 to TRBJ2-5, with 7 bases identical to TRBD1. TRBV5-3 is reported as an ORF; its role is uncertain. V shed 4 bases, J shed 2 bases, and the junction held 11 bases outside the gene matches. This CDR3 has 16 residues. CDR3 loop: CARSKDRTDLQETQYF. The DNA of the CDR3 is TGTGCCAGAAGCAAGGACAGGACCGACTTGCAAGAGACCCAGTACTTC.

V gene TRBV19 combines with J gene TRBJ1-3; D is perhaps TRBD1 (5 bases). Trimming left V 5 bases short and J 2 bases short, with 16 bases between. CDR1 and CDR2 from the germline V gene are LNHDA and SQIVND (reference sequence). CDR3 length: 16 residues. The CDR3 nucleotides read TGTGCCAGTAGTCCTCAATTGGGGGGACCTGGAAACACCATATATTTT. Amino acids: CASSPQLGGPGNTIYF.

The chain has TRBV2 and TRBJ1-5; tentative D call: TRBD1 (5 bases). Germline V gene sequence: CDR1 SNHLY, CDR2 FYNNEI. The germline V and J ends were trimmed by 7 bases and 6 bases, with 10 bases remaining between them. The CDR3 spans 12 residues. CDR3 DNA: TGTGCCAGCAACGACCAGGGTCAGCCCCAGCATTTT. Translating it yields CASNDQGQPQHF.

CDR3 DNA sequence: TGTGCCAGCAGGCCGGGACTTCTTAGCACAGATACGCAGTATTTT. This encodes CASRPGLLSTDTQYF. The J gene is TRBJ2-3, the V gene TRBV2; possible D gene TRBD2, 6 bases. This CDR3 comprises 15 residues. Germline loops: CDR1 SNHLY, CDR2 FYNNEI. Trimming shortened V by 6 bases and J by 0 bases, and 13 bases separated the two germline ends.

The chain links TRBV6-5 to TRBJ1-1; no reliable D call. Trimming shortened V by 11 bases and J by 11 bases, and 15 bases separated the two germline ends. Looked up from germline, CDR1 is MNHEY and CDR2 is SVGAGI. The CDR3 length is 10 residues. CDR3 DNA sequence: TGTGCCGGTGGTCGGGAAGTGGCTTTCTTT. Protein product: CAGGREVAFF.

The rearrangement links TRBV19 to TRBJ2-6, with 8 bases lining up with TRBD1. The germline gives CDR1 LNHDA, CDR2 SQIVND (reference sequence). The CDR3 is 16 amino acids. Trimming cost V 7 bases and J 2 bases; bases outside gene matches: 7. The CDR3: CASIDRGVAGANVLTF. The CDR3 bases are TGTGCCAGTATAGACAGGGGAGTAGCTGGGGCCAACGTCCTGACTTTC.

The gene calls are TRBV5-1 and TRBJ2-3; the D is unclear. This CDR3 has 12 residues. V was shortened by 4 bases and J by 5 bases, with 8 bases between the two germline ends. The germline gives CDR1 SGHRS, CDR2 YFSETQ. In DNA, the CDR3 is TGCGCCAGCAGCACCGGAGTAGATACGCAGTATTTT. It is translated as CASSTGVDTQYF.

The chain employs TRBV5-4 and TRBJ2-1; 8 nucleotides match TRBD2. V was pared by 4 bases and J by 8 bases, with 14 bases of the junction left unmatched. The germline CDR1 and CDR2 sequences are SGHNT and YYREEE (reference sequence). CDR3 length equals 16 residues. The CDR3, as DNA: TGTGCCAGCAGCCTAACCGGGACTAGTAGGTTGGATGAGCAGTTCTTC. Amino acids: CASSLTGTSRLDEQFF.

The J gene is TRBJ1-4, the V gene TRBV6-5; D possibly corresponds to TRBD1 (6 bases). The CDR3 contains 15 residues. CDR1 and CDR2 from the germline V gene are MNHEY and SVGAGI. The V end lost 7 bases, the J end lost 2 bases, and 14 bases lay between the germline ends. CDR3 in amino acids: CASNTDRSTNEKLFF. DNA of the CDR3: TGTGCCAGCAACACAGACAGGTCGACTAATGAAAAACTGTTTTTT.

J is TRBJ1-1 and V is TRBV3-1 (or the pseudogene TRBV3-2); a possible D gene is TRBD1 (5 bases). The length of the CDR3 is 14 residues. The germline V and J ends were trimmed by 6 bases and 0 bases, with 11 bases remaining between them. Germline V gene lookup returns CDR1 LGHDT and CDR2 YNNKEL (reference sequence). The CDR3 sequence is CASSRQFMNTEAFF. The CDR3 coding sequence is TGTGCCAGCAGTCGACAGTTTATGAACACTGAAGCTTTCTTT.

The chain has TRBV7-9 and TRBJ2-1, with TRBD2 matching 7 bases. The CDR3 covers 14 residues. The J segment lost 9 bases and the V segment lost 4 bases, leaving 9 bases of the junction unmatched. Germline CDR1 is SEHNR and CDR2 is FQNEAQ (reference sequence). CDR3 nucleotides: TGTGCCAGCAGCTCCTTCGAGCGGGAAGCTGAGCAGTTCTTC. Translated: CASSSFEREAEQFF.

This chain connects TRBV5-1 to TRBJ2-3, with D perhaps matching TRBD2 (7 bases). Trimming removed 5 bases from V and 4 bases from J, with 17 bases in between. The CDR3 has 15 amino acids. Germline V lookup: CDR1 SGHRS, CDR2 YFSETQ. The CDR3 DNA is TGCGCCAGCAGTGGGGAGGGGGGCAAGGCAGATACGCAGTATTTT. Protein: CASSGEGGKADTQYF.

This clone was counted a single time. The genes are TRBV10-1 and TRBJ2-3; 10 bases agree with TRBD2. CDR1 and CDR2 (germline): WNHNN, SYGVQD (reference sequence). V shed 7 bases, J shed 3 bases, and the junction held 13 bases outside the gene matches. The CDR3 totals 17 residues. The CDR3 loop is CASTDQRGGTGTDTQYF. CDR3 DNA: TGCGCCAGCACTGACCAGCGGGGGGGCACGGGAACAGATACGCAGTATTTT.

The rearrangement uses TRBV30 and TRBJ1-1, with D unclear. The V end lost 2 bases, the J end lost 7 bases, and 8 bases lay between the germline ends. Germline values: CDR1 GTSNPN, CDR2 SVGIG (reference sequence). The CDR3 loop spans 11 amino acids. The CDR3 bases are TGTGCCTGGAGTAAGACTGATGAAGCTTTCTTT. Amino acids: CAWSKTDEAFF. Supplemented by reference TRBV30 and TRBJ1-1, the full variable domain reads SQTIHQWPATLVQPVGSPLSLECTVEGTSNPNLYWYRQAAGRGLQLLFYSVGIGQISSEVPQNLSASRPQDRQFILSSKKLLLSDSGFYLCAWSKTDEAFFGQGTRLTVV.

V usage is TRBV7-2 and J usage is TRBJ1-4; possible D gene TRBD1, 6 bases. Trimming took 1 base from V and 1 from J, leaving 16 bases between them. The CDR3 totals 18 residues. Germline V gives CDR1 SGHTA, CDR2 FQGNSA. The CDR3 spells CASSLVAGGRVTNEKLFF. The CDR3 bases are TGTGCCAGCAGCTTAGTGGCGGGGGGCCGGGTAACTAATGAAAAACTGTTTTTT.

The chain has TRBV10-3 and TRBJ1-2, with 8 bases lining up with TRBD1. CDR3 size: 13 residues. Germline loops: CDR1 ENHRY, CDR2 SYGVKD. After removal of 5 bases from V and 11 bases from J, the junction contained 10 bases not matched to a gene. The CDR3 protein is CAISPGQESGYTF. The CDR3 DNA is TGTGCCATCAGTCCGGGACAGGAGAGTGGATACACCTTC.

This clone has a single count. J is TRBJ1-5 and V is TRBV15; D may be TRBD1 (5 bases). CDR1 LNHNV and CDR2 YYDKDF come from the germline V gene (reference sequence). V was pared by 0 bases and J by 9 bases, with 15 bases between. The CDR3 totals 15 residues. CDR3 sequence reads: CATSRDRGTGGPQHF. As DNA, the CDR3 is TGTGCCACCAGCAGAGACCGGGGTACCGGGGGGCCCCAGCATTTT.

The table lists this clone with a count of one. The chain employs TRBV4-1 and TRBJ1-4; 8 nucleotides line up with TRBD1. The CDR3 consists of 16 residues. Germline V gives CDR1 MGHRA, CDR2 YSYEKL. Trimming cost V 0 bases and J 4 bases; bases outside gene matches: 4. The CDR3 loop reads CASSQDRDRNNEKLFF. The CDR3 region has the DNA TGCGCCAGCAGCCAAGATAGGGACAGGAATAATGAAAAACTGTTTTTT.

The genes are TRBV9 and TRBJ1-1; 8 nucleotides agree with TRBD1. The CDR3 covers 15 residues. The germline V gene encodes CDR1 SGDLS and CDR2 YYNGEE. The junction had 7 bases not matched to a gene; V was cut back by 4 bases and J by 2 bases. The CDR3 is CASSPLTGANTEAFF. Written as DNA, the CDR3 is TGTGCCAGCAGCCCGCTGACAGGGGCTAACACTGAAGCTTTCTTT.

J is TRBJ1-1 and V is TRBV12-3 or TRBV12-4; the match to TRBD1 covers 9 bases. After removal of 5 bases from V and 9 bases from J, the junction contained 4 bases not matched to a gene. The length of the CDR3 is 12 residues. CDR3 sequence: CASSPGQGKAFF. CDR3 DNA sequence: TGTGCCAGCAGTCCGGGACAGGGTAAAGCTTTCTTT.

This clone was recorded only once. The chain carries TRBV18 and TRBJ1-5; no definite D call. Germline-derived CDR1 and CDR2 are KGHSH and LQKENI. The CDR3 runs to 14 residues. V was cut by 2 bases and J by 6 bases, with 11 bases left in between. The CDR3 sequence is CASSPAGSSQPQHF. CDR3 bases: TGTGCCAGCTCACCAGCGGGGTCTTCTCAGCCCCAGCATTTT.

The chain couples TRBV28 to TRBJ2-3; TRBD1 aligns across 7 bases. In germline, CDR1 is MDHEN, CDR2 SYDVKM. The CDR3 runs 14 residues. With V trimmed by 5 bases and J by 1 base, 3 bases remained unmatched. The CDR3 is CASSADRRTDTQYF. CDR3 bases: TGTGCCAGCAGTGCGGACAGGCGCACAGATACGCAGTATTTT.

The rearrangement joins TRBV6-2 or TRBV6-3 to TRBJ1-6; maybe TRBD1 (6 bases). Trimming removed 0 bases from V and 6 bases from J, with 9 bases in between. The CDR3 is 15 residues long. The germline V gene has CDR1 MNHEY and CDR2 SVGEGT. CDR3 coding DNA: TGTGCCAGCAGTTACTCGAGAGGGGGTAATTCACCCCTCCACTTT. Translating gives CASSYSRGGNSPLHF.